This TCR beta chain was recorded in a study of post-analysis software for immune sequencing data. Whole-study findings and limits: TRBV5-6, TRBV5-1 and TRBV20-1 were among several TRBV segments more frequent in patients than controls.

Included in the TCR beta cDNA libraries were unique molecular identifiers. MiXCR, run by TCRdb on the PCR reads, gives a single entry per CDR3 protein. Counted here are under 900,000 distinct CDR3 sequences, about 50% occurring once; the ten biggest clones make up 4.6%. Details on this clonotype: What it recognizes is unknown.

V was shortened by 1 base and J by 4 bases, with 17 bases between the two germline ends. The CDR3 sequence is 16 residues long. CDR1 is SGHRS, CDR2 YFSETQ, per germline. Sequencing input: blood. The chain couples TRBV5-1 to TRBJ1-2; perhaps TRBD1 as D (5 bases). This TCR was recovered from a girl between 10 and 17 years old with multiple sclerosis. As DNA, the CDR3 is TGCGCCAGCAGCTTGTATCCGGGGGAGGGGACCTATGGCTACACCTTC. Its translation is CASSLYPGEGTYGYTF.